Following are 32 T cell receptor beta chains from one sample sequenced in a study of T-cell reconstitution after alpha-beta-depleted transplantation in children. As it was prepared, the TCRbeta library received unique molecular identifiers. In TCRdb, the PCR reads were re-called with MiXCR into one record per CDR3 protein. This sample carries approximately 210,000 distinct CDR3 sequences, less than 15% of them seen once, and the ten largest clones take about 13%. The sample consisted of PBMCs from the stem cell graft donor, taken from the stem cell graft. These receptors originate from a human donor who donated a stem cell graft to a child with acute lymphoblastic leukemia.

This clonotype came up many times. The chain employs TRBV7-8 and TRBJ2-3; 10 bases line up with TRBD2. Per the germline V gene, CDR1 is SGHVS and CDR2 is FQNEAQ. CDR3 length: 14 residues. The CDR3 sequence: CVVRSGRAKDTQYF. The CDR3 bases are TGTGTCGTTCGAAGCGGGAGGGCCAAAGATACGCAGTATTTT.

There are many counts of this clonotype. The chain combines TRBV28 with TRBJ1-1; D is undetermined. Looked up from germline, CDR1 is MDHEN and CDR2 is SYDVKM. The CDR3 covers 13 residues. The V gene lost 7 bases and the J gene lost 3 bases, with 12 bases spanning the gap. The CDR3 loop is CASNSFVDTEAFF. The CDR3 DNA is TGTGCCAGCAACAGTTTCGTCGACACTGAAGCTTTCTTT.

This clonotype was picked up many times. The genes are TRBV7-9 and TRBJ2-1, with 10 bases identical to TRBD1. Germline-derived CDR1 and CDR2 are SEHNR and FQNEAQ (reference sequence). Germline trimming cut 3 bases from V and 5 bases from J; bases unmatched to any gene: 4. This CDR3 has 15 amino acids. CDR3 loop: CASSFGTGEHNEQFF. CDR3 nucleotides: TGTGCCAGCAGCTTCGGGACAGGGGAACACAATGAGCAGTTCTTC.

This clonotype was observed many times. The chain links TRBV5-1 to TRBJ1-5; D call uncertain. CDR1 and CDR2 (germline): SGHRS, YFSETQ. The V and J ends lost 4 bases and 3 bases respectively, with 14 bases between them. The CDR3 loop spans 15 amino acids. CDR3 bases: TGCGCCAGCAGCCAAGCACCGGGAGCCAATCAGCCCCAGCATTTT. It translates to CASSQAPGANQPQHF.

This clonotype was detected a few times. This chain joins TRBV12-3 or TRBV12-4 and TRBJ2-1; D remains ambiguous. Between the trimmed V and J ends, which lost 0 bases and 4 bases, there was a span of 7 bases. The CDR3 loop spans 14 amino acids. CDR3 nucleotide sequence: TGTGCCAGCAGTTTAGCAGGTGCATACAATGAGCAGTTCTTC. Amino acid sequence: CASSLAGAYNEQFF.

This clonotype was observed many times. J is TRBJ2-7 and V is TRBV20-1; D may be TRBD1 (6 bases). Germline V CDR1 and CDR2: DFQATT, SNEGSKA (reference sequence). The germline V and J ends were trimmed by 6 bases and 2 bases, with 17 bases remaining between them. This CDR3 is built from 14 residues. CDR3 in DNA: TGCAGTGCCATGACACCGGGGACACCCTACGAGCAGTACTTC. Its protein is CSAMTPGTPYEQYF.

V gene TRBV30 combines with J gene TRBJ1-4; tentatively, D is TRBD1 (5 bases). The length of the CDR3 is 12 residues. CDR1 GTSNPN and CDR2 SVGIG come from the germline V gene (reference sequence). V shed 2 bases and J shed 14 bases, with 15 bases lying between them. CDR3 protein: CAWSTGTAHLFF. In DNA form, the CDR3 reads TGTGCCTGGAGTACCGGGACCGCGCACCTGTTTTTT.

On this clonotype itself: This may be a read error, as it is one base from a much larger clone. J is TRBJ2-5 and V is TRBV20-1; D is unresolved. With 5 bases removed from V and 3 bases from J, the gap between germline ends came to 13 bases. This CDR3 is 13 amino acids long. The germline CDR1 and CDR2 sequences are DFQATT and SNEGSKA (reference sequence). CDR3 bases: TGCAGTGCTGGTTTCCAGGCCGAAGAGACCCAGTACTTC. Amino acid sequence: CSAGFQAEETQYF.

The table lists this clonotype with a few counts. The chain links TRBV5-1 to TRBJ1-1; D remains unclear. The V gene lost 0 bases and the J gene lost 0 bases, with 12 bases spanning the gap. Germline loops: CDR1 SGHRS, CDR2 YFSETQ. The CDR3 totals 16 residues. As DNA, the CDR3 is TGCGCCAGCAGCTTGGACGGGAGTCGGATGAACACTGAAGCTTTCTTT. It yields the protein CASSLDGSRMNTEAFF.

This clonotype has a count of ten or more. The chain employs TRBV7-2 and TRBJ2-1, with 7 bases matching TRBD2. Trimming removed 5 bases from V and 8 bases from J; junction bases left unmatched: 6. This CDR3 contains 13 residues. Germline V gene data show CDR1 as SGHTA and CDR2 as FQGNSA. The DNA of the CDR3 is TGTGCCAGCAGCCGGACTAGTACGGATGAGCAGTTCTTC. Its translation is CASSRTSTDEQFF.

This clonotype was observed many times. The V gene is TRBV6-1, the J gene TRBJ1-1; TRBD1 is a possible D gene (6 bases). V lost 6 bases, J lost 4 bases, and 15 bases lay in between. CDR1 is MNHNS, CDR2 SASEGT, per germline. This CDR3 comprises 14 residues. The CDR3: CASRTGPSATEAFF. The CDR3, as DNA: TGTGCCAGCAGAACAGGGCCCTCAGCCACTGAAGCTTTCTTT.

This clonotype has ten or more counts. J is TRBJ2-5 and V is TRBV5-1; no definite D call. This CDR3 region has 14 residues. Deletions cut 3 bases from V and 1 base from J, with 10 bases between. Germline CDR1 is SGHRS and CDR2 is YFSETQ. The CDR3 bases are TGCGCCAGCAGCTCGGAAGGCACCCAAGAGACCCAGTACTTC. Translated, it gives CASSSEGTQETQYF. The whole variable domain, filled in from reference TRBV5-1 and TRBJ2-5, reads KAGVTQTPRYLIKTRGQQVTLSCSPISGHRSVSWYQQTPGQGLQFLFEYFSETQRNKGNFPGRFSGRQFSNSRSEMNVSTLELGDSALYLCASSSEGTQETQYFGPGTRLLVL.

This clonotype was seen ten or more times. This chain uses TRBV12-3 or TRBV12-4 with TRBJ2-5; 8 nucleotides match TRBD2. The CDR3 is 16 amino acids. J was trimmed by 7 bases and V by 4 bases; bases with no gene match: 14. CDR3 protein: CASSSFSGKGRGTQYF. The CDR3 region has the DNA TGTGCCAGCAGTTCGTTTAGCGGGAAGGGCCGCGGGACCCAGTACTTC.

This clonotype has at least ten counts. The gene calls are TRBV5-1 and TRBJ2-1, with D unresolved. The CDR3 spans 14 residues. Germline CDR1 and CDR2: SGHRS and YFSETQ. V was clipped by 2 bases and J by 2 bases, with 8 bases between them. The CDR3, as DNA: TGCGCCAGCAGCTTTATGGCGGCCTACAATGAGCAGTTCTTC. Its protein product is CASSFMAAYNEQFF.

The V gene is TRBV6-1, the J gene TRBJ2-1; 9 bases align to TRBD2. The germline gives CDR1 MNHNS, CDR2 SASEGT. The CDR3 length is 19 residues. The V and J ends lost 3 bases and 0 bases, in that order; junction bases with no gene match: 12. The DNA for the CDR3 is TGTGCCAGCAGTGAGCTAGCGGGACTAAAATGGAGCTCCTACAATGAGCAGTTCTTC. This sequence encodes CASSELAGLKWSSYNEQFF.

This clonotype was counted many times. V is TRBV5-5 and J is TRBJ1-5; D gene ambiguous. The CDR3 consists of 14 residues. The V end lost 4 bases, the J end lost 5 bases, and 13 bases lay between the germline ends. Per germline, CDR1 SGHKS and CDR2 YYEKEE (reference sequence). CDR3 DNA sequence: TGTGCCAGCAGCGGGGAGGCGGGAGATCAGCCCCAGCATTTT. Translated: CASSGEAGDQPQHF. Looking up the rest from reference TRBV5-5 and TRBJ1-5 gives the full variable domain: DAGVTQSPTHLIKTRGQQVTLRCSPISGHKSVSWYQQVLGQGPQFIFQYYEKEERGRGNFPDRFSARQFPNYSSELNVNALLLGDSALYLCASSGEAGDQPQHFGDGTRLSIL.

The chain employs TRBV7-8 and TRBJ1-5, with D tentatively TRBD1 (5 bases). This CDR3 comprises 14 residues. Germline assignment: CDR1 SGHVS and CDR2 FQNEAQ. V gave up 4 bases and J gave up 5 bases, with 12 bases separating them. As DNA, the CDR3 is TGTGCCAGCAGCTCGGACATCCACCATCAGCCCCAGCATTTT. The encoded protein is CASSSDIHHQPQHF. The full variable domain, in which reference TRBV7-8 and TRBJ1-5 provide the parts outside the CDR3, is GAGVSQSPRYKVAKRGQDVALRCDPISGHVSLFWYQQALGQGPEFLTYFQNEAQLDKSGLPSDRFFAERPEGSVSTLKIQRTQQEDSAVYLCASSSDIHHQPQHFGDGTRLSIL.

This clonotype has ten or more counts. The J gene is TRBJ2-3, the V gene TRBV7-2, with unresolved D. Trimming shortened V by 3 bases and J by 2 bases, and 6 bases separated the two germline ends. CDR1 and CDR2 from the germline V gene are SGHTA and FQGNSA. The CDR3 totals 13 residues. The chain's CDR3 is CASSFVTTDTQYF. The CDR3 DNA is TGTGCCAGCAGCTTCGTGACCACAGATACGCAGTATTTT.

This clonotype appeared a few times. The V gene is TRBV4-1, the J gene TRBJ1-1, with D uncertain. Trimming removed 0 bases from V and 1 base from J, with 12 bases in between. CDR3 length: 16 residues. Germline loops: CDR1 MGHRA, CDR2 YSYEKL. The CDR3 sequence is CASSQDSIPTNTEAFF. The CDR3, as DNA: TGCGCCAGCAGCCAAGATTCGATCCCGACGAACACTGAAGCTTTCTTT.

Concerning this clonotype: With a much larger clone just one base away, this may be a read error. The V call is TRBV20-1, the J call TRBJ2-1, with 11 positions matching TRBD2. With 4 bases clipped from V and 9 bases from J, the junction kept 8 bases outside the gene matches. CDR1 is DFQATT, CDR2 SNEGSKA, per germline (reference sequence). The CDR3 has 14 amino acids. Here the CDR3 DNA reads TGCAGTGCTAAGGGCTCTAGCGGGAGGTCTGAGCAGTTCTTC. It specifies CSAKGSSGRSEQFF.

This clonotype was detected ten times or more. This chain connects TRBV27 to TRBJ1-2, with 10 bases fitting TRBD1. Germline CDR1 is MNHEY and CDR2 is SMNVEV (reference sequence). This CDR3 contains 16 residues. V shed 3 bases and J 4 bases; nucleotides not matched to a gene: 8. Written as DNA, the CDR3 is TGTGCCAGCAGTTTGGGGACAGGGGACCTTCGCTATGGCTACACCTTC. Translating gives CASSLGTGDLRYGYTF.

This clonotype was detected many times. The chain combines TRBV5-6 with TRBJ1-5; a weak D match, TRBD1 (6 bases). CDR1 is SGHDT and CDR2 is YYEEEE in the germline V gene. CDR3 size: 14 residues. V dropped 2 bases and J dropped 9 bases, with 15 bases sitting between them. The CDR3 loop reads CASSFRGRVGPQHF. The CDR3 DNA follows: TGTGCCAGCAGCTTCAGGGGAAGGGTCGGGCCCCAGCATTTT.

The chain employs TRBV5-1 and TRBJ2-1, with D possibly being TRBD2 (5 bases). This CDR3 spans 14 amino acids. Deletions cut 4 bases from V and 7 bases from J, with 15 bases between. The V gene's germline CDR1 is SGHRS and CDR2 YFSETQ. The CDR3 region is CASSPLVGENEQFF. CDR3 sequence (DNA): TGCGCCAGCAGCCCCCTGGTGGGAGAAAATGAGCAGTTCTTC. The full variable domain, in which reference TRBV5-1 and TRBJ2-1 provide the parts outside the CDR3, is KAGVTQTPRYLIKTRGQQVTLSCSPISGHRSVSWYQQTPGQGLQFLFEYFSETQRNKGNFPGRFSGRQFSNSRSEMNVSTLELGDSALYLCASSPLVGENEQFFGPGTRLTVL.

This clonotype was seen ten or more times. An end of the junction differs from the germline gene, which may be a read error. The chain carries TRBV5-8 and TRBJ2-1; perhaps TRBD2 as D (5 bases). This CDR3 has 11 residues. The germline V gene has CDR1 SGHTS and CDR2 YDEGEE. The CDR3 sequence is CASSLGGSSPF. For the CDR3, the DNA is TGTGCCAGCAGCTTGGGTGGGAGTAGTCCCTTC.

This clonotype was seen many times. V is TRBV5-1 and J is TRBJ2-1; TRBD2 aligns across 8 bases. The V segment lost 0 bases and the J segment 5 bases; nucleotides outside the gene matches: 4. The germline V gene has CDR1 SGHRS and CDR2 YFSETQ. This CDR3 has 15 residues. The CDR3 bases are TGCGCCAGCAGCTTGGGACTAGCGTCCAACAATGAGCAGTTCTTC. Amino acid sequence: CASSLGLASNNEQFF. Drawing the rest from reference TRBV5-1 and TRBJ2-1, the complete variable domain is KAGVTQTPRYLIKTRGQQVTLSCSPISGHRSVSWYQQTPGQGLQFLFEYFSETQRNKGNFPGRFSGRQFSNSRSEMNVSTLELGDSALYLCASSLGLASNNEQFFGPGTRLTVL.

This chain joins TRBV20-1 and TRBJ2-1; no clear D gene. Trimming stripped 0 bases from V and 0 bases from J, with 15 bases between. The CDR3 has 17 residues. From germline, CDR1 is DFQATT and CDR2 SNEGSKA (reference sequence). CDR3 region: CSARDSGGITSYNEQFF. The CDR3 nucleotides are TGCAGTGCTAGAGATTCGGGCGGAATTACCTCCTACAATGAGCAGTTCTTC.

In the case of this clonotype: A read error may be the cause here, since a much bigger clone is one base away. The chain has TRBV12-3 or TRBV12-4 and TRBJ2-4; possibly TRBD2 for D (5 bases). This CDR3 has 13 residues. CDR3 DNA sequence: TGTGCCAGCAGTTTTCTAGCCAAAAACAGTCAGTACTTC. Protein sequence: CASSFLAKNSQYF.

This clonotype was recorded a few times. The chain combines TRBV12-3 or TRBV12-4 with TRBJ2-7; D possibly corresponds to TRBD2 (7 bases). The germline V and J ends were trimmed by 6 bases and 3 bases, with 15 bases remaining between them. This CDR3 spans 14 amino acids. This CDR3 is CASRPGGGRYEQYF. In DNA form, the CDR3 reads TGTGCCAGCAGGCCTGGGGGGGGGCGCTACGAGCAGTACTTC.

This clonotype occurred many times. The chain joins TRBV7-8 to TRBJ2-3; 11 bases match TRBD2. CDR3 length: 17 amino acids. V trimming: 5 bases; J trimming: 2 bases; junction bases outside the gene matches: 9. Germline V gives CDR1 SGHVS, CDR2 FQNEAQ. CDR3 residues: CASSRRLAGIFTDTQYF. The CDR3 DNA follows: TGTGCCAGCAGCCGACGACTAGCGGGAATCTTCACAGATACGCAGTATTTT.

A word on this clonotype: A much larger clone differs from this one at a single base, so this may be a read error. V usage is TRBV12-3 or TRBV12-4 and J usage is TRBJ1-5; D is unresolved. The CDR3 runs 11 residues. The CDR3 sequence: CATSFNQPQHF. The CDR3 DNA sequence: TGTGCCACCAGTTTTAATCAGCCCCAGCATTTT.

This clonotype was recorded at least ten times. This sequence joins TRBV10-3 and TRBJ1-6; D is unclear. The length of the CDR3 is 12 residues. V was shortened by 2 bases and J by 14 bases, with 10 bases between the two germline ends. From germline, CDR1 is ENHRY and CDR2 SYGVKD. CDR3 sequence reads: CAISEGRETLHF. The CDR3 region has the DNA TGTGCCATCAGTGAGGGTAGGGAGACCCTCCACTTT.

This clonotype showed up many times. The rearrangement links TRBV12-3 or TRBV12-4 to TRBJ2-1, with TRBD1 matching over 10 bases. The CDR3 loop spans 16 amino acids. After removal of 6 bases from V and 0 bases from J, the junction contained 5 bases not matched to a gene. The CDR3 protein is CASRDRGRSSYNEQFF. For the CDR3, the DNA is TGTGCCAGCAGAGACAGGGGGCGGAGCTCCTACAATGAGCAGTTCTTC.